The present TCR beta chain was sequenced within a study of T cell responses to AZD1222 COVID-19 vaccine. General study findings and limits: Spike regions recognized by vaccine-associated CD4 TCRs spanned the protein, led by 160-218 and 743-854. Breadth and depth of Spike-specific TCRs rose after two AZD1222 doses. Samples come after the peak T cell response, not at day 14.

Only in-frame clones appear in the TCRdb table, and some are missing; sequencing was by immunoSEQ multiplex PCR. The table has some 150,000 clones, over 80% seen once. Notes on this clone: Its antigen is as yet unknown.

The receptor was isolated from an adult in good health. Sequencing was performed on peripheral blood, taken on day 0 of MenACWY control vaccination.

This CDR3 reads CASSYSGAMRPEAFF. The CDR3 nucleotides are TGTGCCAGCAGTTACTCGGGGGCCATGAGGCCTGAAGCTTTCTTT. This sequence joins TRBV6-5 and TRBJ1-1, with a tentative D call TRBD1 (6 bases). The germline V gene encodes CDR1 MNHEY and CDR2 SVGAGI. CDR3 size: 15 residues. Deletions cut 0 bases from V and 6 bases from J, with 14 bases between.